The rows below give T cell receptor beta chains drawn from one sample of a study of shared clonotypes between healthy human individuals. The repertoire was sequenced with immunoSEQ multiplex PCR; TCRdb's copy has only in-frame clones and lacks some. The sample lists over a million clones, around three quarters seen once, with roughly 0.62% in the top ten. Material for sequencing was memory CD4+ T cells from PBMCs. The source of these receptors is a man younger than 35 in good health. Some clones in this sample may be carry-over from other donors' samples. CDR3s leave out the opening cysteine and the closing phenylalanine or tryptophan. Each record gives: J gene, V gene, CDR3 protein.

j_call: TRBJ2-1
v_call: TRBV7-3
cdr3_aa: ASSLPSTGTSYNEQF

j_call: TRBJ2-7
v_call: TRBV7-3
cdr3_aa: ASSPTGVDYEQY

j_call: TRBJ2-3
v_call: TRBV7-6
cdr3_aa: ASSSPTSGTRTDTQY

j_call: TRBJ2-3
v_call: TRBV27
cdr3_aa: ASSLSISDRGRADTQY

j_call: TRBJ2-7
v_call: TRBV4-1
cdr3_aa: ASSRGEPYEQY

j_call: TRBJ2-5
v_call: TRBV5-1
cdr3_aa: ASSLAGQGETQY

j_call: TRBJ2-3
v_call: TRBV11-1
cdr3_aa: ASSLPPGPQTD

j_call: TRBJ2-1
v_call: TRBV2
cdr3_aa: ASRAQGLGGNEQF

j_call: TRBJ2-5
v_call: TRBV7-9
cdr3_aa: ASSLQAGGKETQY

j_call: TRBJ2-7
v_call: TRBV11-1
cdr3_aa: ASSFAFAYEQY

j_call: TRBJ2-7
v_call: TRBV27
cdr3_aa: ASSFLRQAGYEQY

j_call: TRBJ1-1
v_call: TRBV5-5
cdr3_aa: ASRKGGMNTEAF

j_call: TRBJ1-2
v_call: TRBV19
cdr3_aa: ASSYAARGQGVGGYT

j_call: TRBJ1-3
v_call: TRBV4-2
cdr3_aa: ASSQGTANSGNTIY

j_call: TRBJ2-7
v_call: TRBV5-4
cdr3_aa: ASSLGGRAYEQY

j_call: TRBJ2-7
v_call: TRBV2
cdr3_aa: ASRETGKGEQY

j_call: TRBJ1-3
v_call: TRBV30
cdr3_aa: AWWGRLSGNTIY

j_call: TRBJ1-4
v_call: TRBV5-8
cdr3_aa: ASSQGTTNEKLF

j_call: TRBJ2-3
v_call: TRBV5-1
cdr3_aa: ASSVGGQGVDTQY